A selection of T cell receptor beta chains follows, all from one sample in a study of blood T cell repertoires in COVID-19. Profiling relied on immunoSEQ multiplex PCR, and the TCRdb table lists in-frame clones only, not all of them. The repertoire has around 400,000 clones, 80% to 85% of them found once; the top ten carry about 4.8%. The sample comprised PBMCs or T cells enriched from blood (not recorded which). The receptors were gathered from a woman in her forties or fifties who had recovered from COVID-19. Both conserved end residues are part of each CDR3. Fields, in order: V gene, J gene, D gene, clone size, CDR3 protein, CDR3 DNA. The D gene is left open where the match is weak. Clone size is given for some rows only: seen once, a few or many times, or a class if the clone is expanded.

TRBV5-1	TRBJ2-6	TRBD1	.	CASSPQSTGVGSGANVLTF	TGCGCCAGCAGCCCCCAATCGACAGGGGTGGGATCTGGGGCCAACGTCCTGACTTTC
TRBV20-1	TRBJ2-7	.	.	CSASFSSYEQYF	TGCAGTGCTAGTTTTTCCAGTTACGAGCAGTACTTC
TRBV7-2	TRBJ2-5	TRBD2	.	CASSLGTTQETQYF	TGTGCCAGCAGCTTGGGGACTACCCAAGAGACCCAGTACTTC
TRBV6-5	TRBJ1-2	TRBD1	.	CASLSDRDNGYTF	TGTGCCAGCTTGTCGGACAGGGACAATGGCTACACCTTC
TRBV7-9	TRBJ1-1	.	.	CASSYYSGQPNTEAFF	TGTGCCAGCAGCTATTACTCAGGACAGCCAAACACTGAAGCTTTCTTT
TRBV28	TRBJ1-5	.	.	CASKPRVLLNQPQHF	TGTGCCAGCAAACCCCGGGTCCTCTTAAATCAGCCCCAGCATTTT
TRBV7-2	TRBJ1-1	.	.	CASSPQGLGAGTEAFF	TGTGCCAGCAGCCCGCAGGGGTTGGGAGCCGGCACTGAAGCTTTCTTT
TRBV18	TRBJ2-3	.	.	CASSPLSVVSTDTQYF	TGTGCCAGCTCACCACTTTCGGTAGTAAGCACAGATACGCAGTATTTT
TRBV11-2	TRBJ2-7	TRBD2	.	CASSLDLGGARYEQYF	TGTGCCAGCAGCTTAGATCTCGGGGGGGCTAGGTACGAGCAGTACTTC
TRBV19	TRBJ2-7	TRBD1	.	CASRRTGAGYEQYF	TGTGCCAGTAGGCGGACAGGGGCTGGATACGAGCAGTACTTC
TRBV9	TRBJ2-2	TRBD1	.	CASSARDSYTGELFF	TGTGCCAGCAGCGCACGGGACAGCTACACCGGGGAGCTGTTTTTT
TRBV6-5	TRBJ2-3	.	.	CASRASKSDTQYF	TGTGCCTCCAGGGCATCCAAGTCGGATACGCAGTATTTT
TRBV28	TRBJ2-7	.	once	CASSHYEQYF	TGTGCCAGCAGTCACTACGAGCAGTACTTC
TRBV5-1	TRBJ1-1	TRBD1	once	CASSEPGQGEAFF	TGCGCCAGCAGCGAGCCGGGACAGGGGGAAGCTTTCTTT
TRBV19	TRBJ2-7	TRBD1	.	CASTSNGQGIYEQYF	TGTGCCAGTACCTCAAATGGACAGGGGATCTACGAGCAGTACTTC
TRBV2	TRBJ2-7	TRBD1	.	CASQGQFYEQYF	TGTGCCAGTCAGGGACAGTTTTACGAGCAGTACTTC
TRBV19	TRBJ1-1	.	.	CASSMAGVNTEAFF	TGTGCCAGTAGTATGGCGGGTGTGAACACTGAAGCTTTCTTT
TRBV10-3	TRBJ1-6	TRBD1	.	CAIGGQGGSPLHF	TGTGCCATCGGAGGACAGGGCGGGAGCCCCCTCCACTTT
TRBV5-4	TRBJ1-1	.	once	CASSPREQGGWYTEAFF	TGTGCCAGCAGCCCGCGTGAGCAAGGGGGTTGGTACACTGAAGCTTTCTTT
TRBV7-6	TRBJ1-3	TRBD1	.	CASSPQTGSGNTIYF	TGTGCCAGCAGCCCGCAGACAGGGTCTGGAAACACCATATATTTT
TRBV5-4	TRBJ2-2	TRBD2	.	CASRAGLAENTGELFF	TGTGCCAGCAGGGCGGGACTAGCGGAGAACACCGGGGAGCTGTTTTTT
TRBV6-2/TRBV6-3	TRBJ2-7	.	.	CASSYSRLVYSYEQYF	TGTGCCAGCAGTTACTCGAGACTAGTATACTCCTACGAGCAGTACTTC
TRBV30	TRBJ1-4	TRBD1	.	CAWSGQGYEKLFF	TGTGCCTGGAGCGGACAGGGGTATGAAAAACTGTTTTTT
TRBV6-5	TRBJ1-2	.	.	CASSYGAGDGYTF	TGTGCCAGCAGTTACGGGGCTGGGGATGGCTACACCTTC
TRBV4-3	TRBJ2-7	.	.	CASSQKGAARDTASRVFEQYF	TGCGCCAGCAGCCAAAAAGGGGCGGCCCGGGACACAGCTTCTAGGGTATTCGAGCAGTACTTC
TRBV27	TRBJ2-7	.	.	CASSLGQRYEQYF	TGTGCCAGCAGTTTAGGACAGAGATACGAGCAGTACTTC
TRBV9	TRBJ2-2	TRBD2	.	CASRVAGEAGELFF	TGTGCCAGCAGGGTAGCGGGAGAAGCCGGGGAGCTGTTTTTT
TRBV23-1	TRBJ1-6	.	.	CASSQWEQGDSPLHF	TGCGCCAGCAGTCAATGGGAACAGGGAGATTCACCCCTCCACTTT
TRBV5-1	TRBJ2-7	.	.	CASSFQAPYEQYF	TGCGCCAGCAGTTTCCAGGCCCCCTACGAGCAGTACTTC
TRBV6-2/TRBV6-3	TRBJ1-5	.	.	CASSQGNQPQHF	TGTGCCAGCAGTCAGGGTAATCAGCCCCAGCATTTT
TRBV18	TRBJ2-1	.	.	CASSPQGVSEQFF	TGTGCCAGCTCACCACAGGGGGTGAGTGAGCAGTTCTTC
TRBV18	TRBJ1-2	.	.	CASSPRSEGSYTF	TGTGCCAGCTCACCACGTTCAGAGGGTAGCTACACCTTC
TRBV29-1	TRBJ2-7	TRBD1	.	CSATDRGNSYEQYF	TGCAGCGCCACGGACAGGGGTAACTCCTACGAGCAGTACTTC
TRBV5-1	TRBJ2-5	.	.	CASSLNAGAQETQYF	TGCGCCAGCAGCTTGAACGCGGGGGCCCAAGAGACCCAGTACTTC
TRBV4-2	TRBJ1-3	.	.	CASSQGAGLSGNTIYF	TGTGCCAGCAGCCAAGGGGCAGGGCTCTCTGGAAACACCATATATTTT
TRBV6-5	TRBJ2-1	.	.	CASSYLGGLNEQFF	TGTGCCAGCAGTTACTTGGGGGGACTTAATGAGCAGTTCTTC
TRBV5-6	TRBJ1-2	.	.	CASSLGQIFNYGYTF	TGTGCCAGCAGCTTGGGGCAGATCTTCAACTATGGCTACACCTTC
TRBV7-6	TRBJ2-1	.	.	CASSLASLLNEQFF	TGTGCCAGCAGCTTAGCGAGCCTGCTCAATGAGCAGTTCTTC
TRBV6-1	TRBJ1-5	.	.	CASSELFGNNQPQHF	TGTGCCAGCAGTGAATTATTCGGGAATAATCAGCCCCAGCATTTT
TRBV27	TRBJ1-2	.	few	CASRTDSHRVGYTF	TGTGCCAGCCGAACGGACAGCCATAGAGTTGGCTACACCTTC
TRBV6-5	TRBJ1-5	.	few	CASSQTVLSLPQHF	TGTGCCAGCAGCCAGACAGTTTTGTCTTTGCCCCAGCATTTT
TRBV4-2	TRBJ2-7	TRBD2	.	CASSQDASGSVQSYEQYF	TGTGCCAGCAGCCAAGACGCCAGCGGGAGTGTTCAGTCCTACGAGCAGTACTTC